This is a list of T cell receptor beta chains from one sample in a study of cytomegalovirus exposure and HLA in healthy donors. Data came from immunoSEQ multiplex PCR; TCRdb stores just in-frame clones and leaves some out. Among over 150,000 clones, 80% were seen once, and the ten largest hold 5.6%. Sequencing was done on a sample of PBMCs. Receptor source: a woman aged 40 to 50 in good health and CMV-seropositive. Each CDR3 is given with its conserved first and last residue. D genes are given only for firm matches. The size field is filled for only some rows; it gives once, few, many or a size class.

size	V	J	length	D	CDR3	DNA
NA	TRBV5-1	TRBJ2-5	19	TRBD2	CASREMGLAGGVVGETQYF	TGCGCCAGCAGGGAGATGGGACTAGCGGGAGGCGTGGTGGGAGAGACCCAGTACTTC
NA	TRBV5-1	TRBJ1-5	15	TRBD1	CASSPGTDSNQPQHF	TGCGCCAGCAGCCCCGGGACAGATAGCAATCAGCCCCAGCATTTT
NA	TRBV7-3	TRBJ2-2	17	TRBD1	CASSFLPGTGGTGELFF	TGTGCCAGCAGCTTTTTGCCTGGGACAGGAGGCACCGGGGAGCTGTTTTTT
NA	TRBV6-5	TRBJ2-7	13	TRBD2	CASSYSTSYGQYF	TGTGCCAGCAGTTACTCGACTAGCTACGGGCAGTACTTC
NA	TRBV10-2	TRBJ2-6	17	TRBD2	CASSTSGRSSGANVLTF	TGCGCCAGCAGCACTAGCGGGAGATCTTCTGGGGCCAACGTCCTGACTTTC
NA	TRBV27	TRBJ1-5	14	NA	CASSVSRSVQPQHF	TGTGCCAGCAGTGTGAGTCGAAGCGTTCAGCCCCAGCATTTT
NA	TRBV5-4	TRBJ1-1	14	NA	CASSPDMAGTEAFF	TGTGCCAGCAGCCCCGATATGGCGGGCACTGAAGCTTTCTTT
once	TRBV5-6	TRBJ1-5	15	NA	CASSLLSGENQPQHF	TGTGCCAGCAGCTTGCTCTCAGGGGAAAATCAGCCCCAGCATTTT
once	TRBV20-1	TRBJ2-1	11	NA	CSARGLGEQFF	TGCAGTGCTAGAGGACTAGGCGAGCAGTTCTTC
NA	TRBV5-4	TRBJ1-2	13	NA	CASSLVQGGGYTF	TGTGCCAGCAGCTTGGTACAGGGCGGTGGCTACACCTTC
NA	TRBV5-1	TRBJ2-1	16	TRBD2	CASSLAGGHSYNEQFF	TGCGCCAGCAGCTTAGCGGGAGGCCACTCCTACAATGAGCAGTTCTTC
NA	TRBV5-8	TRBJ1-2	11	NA	CASSRQLGGTF	TGTGCCAGCAGCCGACAGCTTGGCGGAACCTTC
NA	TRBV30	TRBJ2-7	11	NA	CAWRYSYEQYF	TGTGCCTGGAGATACTCCTACGAGCAGTACTTC
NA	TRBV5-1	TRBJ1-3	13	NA	CASSGGAGNTIYF	TGCGCCAGCAGCGGCGGCGCCGGAAACACCATATATTTT
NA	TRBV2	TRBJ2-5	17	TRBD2	CASSGTSGSSSGETQYF	TGTGCCAGCAGTGGGACTAGCGGGAGCTCTTCGGGGGAGACCCAGTACTTC
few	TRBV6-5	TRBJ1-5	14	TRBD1	CASRPDRANQPQHF	TGTGCCAGCAGACCGGACAGGGCCAATCAGCCCCAGCATTTT
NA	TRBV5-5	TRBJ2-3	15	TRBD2	CASRFGLAGMDTQYF	TGTGCCAGCAGATTCGGACTAGCGGGAATGGATACGCAGTATTTT
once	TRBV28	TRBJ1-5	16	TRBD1	CASSLTPGQGNQPQHF	TGTGCCAGCAGTTTGACCCCGGGACAGGGCAATCAGCCCCAGCATTTT
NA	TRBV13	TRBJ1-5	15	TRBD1	CASSLGTGGQQPQHF	TGTGCCAGCAGCTTAGGGACAGGGGGTCAACAGCCCCAGCATTTT
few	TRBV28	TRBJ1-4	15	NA	CASSLYQGTNEKLFF	TGTGCCAGCAGTTTATACCAGGGAACTAATGAAAAACTGTTTTTT
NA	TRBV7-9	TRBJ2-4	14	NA	CASSLAGGLDIQYF	TGTGCCAGCAGCTTAGCGGGGGGATTAGACATTCAGTACTTC
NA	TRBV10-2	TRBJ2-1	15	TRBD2	CASSDASGSYNEQFF	TGCGCCAGCAGTGACGCTAGCGGATCCTACAATGAGCAGTTCTTC
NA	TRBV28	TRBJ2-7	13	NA	CASSLGRAYEQYF	TGTGCCAGCAGTTTGGGCAGGGCCTACGAGCAGTACTTC
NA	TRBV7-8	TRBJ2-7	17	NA	CASSLASGSILTYEQYF	TGTGCCAGCAGCTTAGCGTCGGGGAGCATACTAACCTACGAGCAGTACTTC
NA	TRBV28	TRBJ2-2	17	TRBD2	CASSVGLAGGYTGELFF	TGTGCCAGCAGTGTGGGACTAGCGGGAGGCTATACCGGGGAGCTGTTTTTT
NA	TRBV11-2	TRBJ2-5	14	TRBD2	CASSLSGSAETQYF	TGTGCCAGCAGCCTTAGCGGGAGCGCGGAGACCCAGTACTTC
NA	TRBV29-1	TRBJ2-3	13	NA	CSVEGGNRDTQYF	TGCAGCGTTGAAGGCGGGAACAGGGATACGCAGTATTTT
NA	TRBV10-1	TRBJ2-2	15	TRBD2	CASSSGSPSPGELFF	TGCGCCAGCAGTAGCGGGAGTCCCTCCCCCGGGGAGCTGTTTTTT
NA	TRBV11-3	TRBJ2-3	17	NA	CASSLTLGTGSTDTQYF	TGTGCCAGCAGCCTGACCCTAGGGACTGGGAGCACAGATACGCAGTATTTT
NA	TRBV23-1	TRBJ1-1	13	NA	CASSPMGRTEAFF	TGCGCCAGCAGCCCGATGGGCCGCACTGAAGCTTTCTTT
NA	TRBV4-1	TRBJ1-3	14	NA	CASSQGETEGTIYF	TGCGCCAGCAGCCAAGGGGAGACTGAGGGCACCATATATTTT
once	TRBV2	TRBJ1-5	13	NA	CASSQDGEQPQHF	TGTGCCAGCAGTCAGGACGGGGAACAGCCCCAGCATTTT
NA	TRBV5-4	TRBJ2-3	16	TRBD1	CASSPDRDRGRNTQYF	TGTGCCAGCAGCCCTGACCGGGACAGGGGCCGAAATACGCAGTATTTT
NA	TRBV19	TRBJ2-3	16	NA	CASTLRGGLSTDTQYF	TGTGCCAGTACCCTAAGGGGGGGGCTTAGCACAGATACGCAGTATTTT
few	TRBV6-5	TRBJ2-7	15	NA	CASSYSGSGLYEQYF	TGTGCCAGCAGTTACTCGGGTAGCGGCCTTTACGAGCAGTACTTC
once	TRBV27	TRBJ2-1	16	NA	CASSSGTLSSYNEQFF	TGTGCCAGCAGTTCCGGGACTTTAAGCTCCTACAATGAGCAGTTCTTC
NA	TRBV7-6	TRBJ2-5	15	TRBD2	CASSLGLAGQETQYF	TGTGCCAGCAGCTTAGGGCTAGCGGGCCAAGAGACCCAGTACTTC
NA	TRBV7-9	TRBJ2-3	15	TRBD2	CASSSREANTDTQYF	TGTGCCAGCAGCTCCCGGGAGGCGAACACAGATACGCAGTATTTT
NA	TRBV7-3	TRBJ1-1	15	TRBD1	CASSRGTGQNTEAFF	TGTGCCAGCAGCCGCGGGACAGGACAGAACACTGAAGCTTTCTTT
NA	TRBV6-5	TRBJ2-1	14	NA	CASNLFTSSDEQFF	TGTGCCAGCAACCTCTTCACTAGTTCCGATGAGCAGTTCTTC
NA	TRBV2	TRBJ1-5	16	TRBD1	CASGGGTGSLHQPQHF	TGTGCCAGCGGGGGGGGGACAGGCTCGCTCCATCAGCCCCAGCATTTT
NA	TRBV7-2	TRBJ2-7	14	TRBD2	CASSFKAGSYEQYF	TGTGCCAGCAGCTTCAAAGCGGGGTCATACGAGCAGTACTTC